This T cell receptor beta chain is drawn from a study of regulatory T cells in long-lasting Graves disease. General study results and limits: Persistent patients shared 2,741 public clonotypes among themselves. Newly diagnosed patients shared fewer, at roughly 970. Under persistent disease, TRBV28, TRBJ1-2 and TRBJ2-5 were used preferentially.

Time point of the sample: newly diagnosed GD, antithyroid drugs for less than 3 months. Extracted PBMC RNA gave rise to the TCR library. Construction of TCR beta libraries relied on iRepertoire HTBI primers and on Arm-PCR targeting CDR3 regions. From the multiplex PCR reads, TCRdb called clonotypes with MiXCR, one entry per CDR3 protein. The table shows approximately 400,000 distinct CDR3 sequences, with roughly a sixth occurring only once. The CDR3 extends over 14 amino acids. From germline, CDR1 is MNHNS and CDR2 SASEGT. V shed 2 bases, J shed 6 bases, and the junction held 5 bases outside the gene matches. This clonotype came up many times. What it recognizes is unknown.

The clonotype was recovered from a female donor with Graves disease. The specimen was peripheral blood mononuclear cells (PBMCs), collected at new diagnosis, from a patient treated with antithyroid drugs. The chain has TRBV6-1 and TRBJ1-2; 8 positions agree with TRBD1. CDR3 region: CASSETAGGDGYTF. Written as DNA, the CDR3 is TGTGCCAGCAGTGAAACCGCAGGGGGCGATGGCTACACCTTC.